This TCR beta chain was profiled in a study of T cell clonotyping in hematopoietic cell transplantation. Sequenced by immunoSEQ multiplex PCR; TCRdb stores in-frame clones only, minus some. The profile shows roughly 30,000 clones, 80% to 95% of them singletons. Germline CDR1 is SNHLY and CDR2 is FYNNEI. The CDR3 spans 13 residues. J was trimmed by 6 bases and V by 6 bases; bases with no gene match: 1. A remark on this clone: Its antigen is unknown.

Recipient blood drawn about 28 days pretransplant and days 30, 100, 180 after. Notes on the study in general: Higher Inverse Simpson Index values in graft donor and pretransplant recipient predicted broader posttransplant TCR diversity.

The starting material was PBMCs, obtained 100 days after allogeneic stem cell transplant. V gene TRBV2 combines with J gene TRBJ1-5, with 11 nucleotides matching TRBD1. The TCR was taken from a female patient in her fifties who had an allogeneic stem cell transplant from a related donor, so the T cells may come from the graft donor. Some clones in this sample may be carry-over from other donors' samples. The CDR3 reads CASSGTGGQPQHF. The CDR3 bases are TGTGCCAGCAGCGGGACAGGGGGTCAGCCCCAGCATTTT.